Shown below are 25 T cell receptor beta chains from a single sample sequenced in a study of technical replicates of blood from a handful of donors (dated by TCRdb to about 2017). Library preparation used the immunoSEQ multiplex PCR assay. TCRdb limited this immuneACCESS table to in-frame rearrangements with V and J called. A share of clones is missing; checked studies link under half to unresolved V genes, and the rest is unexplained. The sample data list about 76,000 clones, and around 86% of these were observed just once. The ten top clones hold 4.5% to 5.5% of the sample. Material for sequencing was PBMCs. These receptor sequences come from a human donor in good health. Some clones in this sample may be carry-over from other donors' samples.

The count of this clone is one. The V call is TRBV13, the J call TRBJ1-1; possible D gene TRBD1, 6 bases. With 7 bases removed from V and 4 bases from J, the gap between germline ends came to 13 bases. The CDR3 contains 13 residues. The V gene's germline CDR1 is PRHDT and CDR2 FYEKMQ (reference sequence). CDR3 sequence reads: CASTLRGITEAFF. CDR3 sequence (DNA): TGTGCCAGCACCCTTAGGGGGATCACTGAAGCTTTCTTT.

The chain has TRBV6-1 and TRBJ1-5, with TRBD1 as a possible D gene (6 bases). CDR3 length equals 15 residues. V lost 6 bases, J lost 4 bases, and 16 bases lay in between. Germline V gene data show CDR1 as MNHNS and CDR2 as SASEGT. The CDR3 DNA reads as TGTGCCAGCAGCCTGCCATTGCAGGGGAATCAGCCCCAGCATTTT. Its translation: CASSLPLQGNQPQHF.

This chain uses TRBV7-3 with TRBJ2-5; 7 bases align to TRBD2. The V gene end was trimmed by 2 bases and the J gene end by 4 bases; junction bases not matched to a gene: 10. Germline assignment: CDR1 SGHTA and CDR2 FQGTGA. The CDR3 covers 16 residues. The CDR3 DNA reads TGTGCCAGCAGCTTACTTTCTGCAGGGAGGGGAGAGACCCAGTACTTC. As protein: CASSLLSAGRGETQYF.

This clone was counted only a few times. In nucleotides, the CDR3 is TGTGCCAGCAGCTCTCAAACTAGCGGTAATGTGGAGACCCAGTACTTC. It yields the protein CASSSQTSGNVETQYF. The chain links TRBV7-9 to TRBJ2-5, with 8 positions matching TRBD2. CDR1 is SEHNR and CDR2 is FQNEAQ in the germline V gene (reference sequence). The CDR3 totals 16 residues. The V segment lost 4 bases and the J segment 5 bases; nucleotides outside the gene matches: 12.

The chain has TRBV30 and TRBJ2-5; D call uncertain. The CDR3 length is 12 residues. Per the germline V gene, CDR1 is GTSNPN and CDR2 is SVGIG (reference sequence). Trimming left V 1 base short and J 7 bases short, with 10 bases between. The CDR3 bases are TGTGCCTGGAGTGCCGAGGTCGGGACCCAGTACTTC. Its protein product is CAWSAEVGTQYF.

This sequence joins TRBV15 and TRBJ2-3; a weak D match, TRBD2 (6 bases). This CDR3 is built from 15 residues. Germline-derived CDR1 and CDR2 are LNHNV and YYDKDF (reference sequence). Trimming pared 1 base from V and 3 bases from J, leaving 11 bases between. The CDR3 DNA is TGTGCCACCAGCAGAGGACTAGAACAGACAGATACGCAGTATTTT. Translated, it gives CATSRGLEQTDTQYF. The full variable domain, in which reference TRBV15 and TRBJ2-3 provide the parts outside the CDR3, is DAMVIQNPRYQVTQFGKPVTLSCSQTLNHNVMYWYQQKSSQAPKLLFHYYDKDFNNEADTPDNFQSRRPNTSFCFLDIRSPGLGDTAMYLCATSRGLEQTDTQYFGPGTRLTVL.

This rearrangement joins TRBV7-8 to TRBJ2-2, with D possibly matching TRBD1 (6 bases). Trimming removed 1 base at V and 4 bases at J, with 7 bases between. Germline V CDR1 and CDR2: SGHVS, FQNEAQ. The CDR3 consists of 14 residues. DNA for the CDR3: TGTGCCAGCAGCTTAGAAGGGGGCACCGGGGAGCTGTTTTTT. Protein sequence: CASSLEGGTGELFF.

The CDR3 sequence: CASSALQGAKAGELFF. CDR3 nucleotide sequence: TGTGCCAGCAGCGCCCTACAGGGGGCTAAGGCCGGGGAGCTGTTTTTT. The rearrangement uses TRBV9 and TRBJ2-2; 9 positions agree with TRBD1. CDR3 length: 16 residues. Germline values: CDR1 SGDLS, CDR2 YYNGEE. With V trimmed by 3 bases and J by 6 bases, 9 bases remained unmatched.

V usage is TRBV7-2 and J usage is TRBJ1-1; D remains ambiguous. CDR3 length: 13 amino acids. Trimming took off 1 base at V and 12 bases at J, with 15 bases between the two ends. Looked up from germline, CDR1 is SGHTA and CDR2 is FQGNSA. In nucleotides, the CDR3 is TGTGCCAGCAGCTTAGATCATCGAGGTATTCCTTTCTTT. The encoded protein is CASSLDHRGIPFF. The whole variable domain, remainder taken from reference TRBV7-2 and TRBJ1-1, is GAGVSQSPSNKVTEKGKDVELRCDPISGHTALYWYRQSLGQGLEFLIYFQGNSAPDKSGLPSDRFSAERTGGSVSTLTIQRTQQEDSAVYLCASSLDHRGIPFFGQGTRLTVV.

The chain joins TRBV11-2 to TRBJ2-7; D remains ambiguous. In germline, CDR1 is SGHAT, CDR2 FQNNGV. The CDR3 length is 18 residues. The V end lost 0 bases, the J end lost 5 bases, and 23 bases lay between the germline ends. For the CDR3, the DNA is TGTGCCAGCAGCTTAGAGAGTGCCCTAGTGTATCTTTGGAACGAGCAGTACTTC. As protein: CASSLESALVYLWNEQYF.

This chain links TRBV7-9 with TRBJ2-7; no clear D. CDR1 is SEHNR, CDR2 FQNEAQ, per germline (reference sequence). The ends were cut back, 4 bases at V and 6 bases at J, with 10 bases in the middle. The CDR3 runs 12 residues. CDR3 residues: CASSSVTGEQYF. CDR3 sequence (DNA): TGTGCCAGCAGCTCCGTTACGGGCGAGCAGTACTTC.

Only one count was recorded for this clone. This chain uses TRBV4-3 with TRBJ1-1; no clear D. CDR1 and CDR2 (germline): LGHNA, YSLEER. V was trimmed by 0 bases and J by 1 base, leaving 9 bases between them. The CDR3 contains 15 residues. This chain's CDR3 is CASSQDNWPNTEAFF. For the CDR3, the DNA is TGCGCCAGCAGCCAAGATAATTGGCCGAACACTGAAGCTTTCTTT.

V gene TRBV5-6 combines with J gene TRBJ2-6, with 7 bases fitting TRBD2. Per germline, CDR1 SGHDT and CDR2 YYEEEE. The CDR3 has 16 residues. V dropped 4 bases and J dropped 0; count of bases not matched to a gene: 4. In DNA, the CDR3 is TGTGCCAGCAGCGGCGGGGGTATCTCTGGGGCCAACGTCCTGACTTTC. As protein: CASSGGGISGANVLTF.

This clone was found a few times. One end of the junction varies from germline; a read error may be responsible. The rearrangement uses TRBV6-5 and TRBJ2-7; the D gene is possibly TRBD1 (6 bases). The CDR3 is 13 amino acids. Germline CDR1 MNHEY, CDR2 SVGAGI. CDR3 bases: TGTGCCAGCAGTACCCAAGACAGGATGAGGATAAACTTC. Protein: CASSTQDRMRINF.

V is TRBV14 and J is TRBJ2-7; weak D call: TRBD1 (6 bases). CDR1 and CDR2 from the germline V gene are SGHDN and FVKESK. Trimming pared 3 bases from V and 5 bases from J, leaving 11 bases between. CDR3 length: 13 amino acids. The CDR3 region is CASSHTGTHEQYF. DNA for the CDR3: TGTGCCAGCAGCCACACAGGGACCCACGAGCAGTACTTC.

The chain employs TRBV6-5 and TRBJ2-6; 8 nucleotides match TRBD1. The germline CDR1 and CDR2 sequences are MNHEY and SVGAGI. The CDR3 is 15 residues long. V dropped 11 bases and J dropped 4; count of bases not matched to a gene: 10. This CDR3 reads CAVGQGAEGANVLTF. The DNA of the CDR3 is TGTGCCGTTGGGCAGGGGGCGGAGGGGGCCAACGTCCTGACTTTC.

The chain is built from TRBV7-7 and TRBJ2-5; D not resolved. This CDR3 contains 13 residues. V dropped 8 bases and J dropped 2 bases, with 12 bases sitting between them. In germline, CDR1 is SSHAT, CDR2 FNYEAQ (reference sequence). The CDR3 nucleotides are TGTGCCAGCGCGGAGCTTTCACAAGAGACCCAGTACTTC. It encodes CASAELSQETQYF. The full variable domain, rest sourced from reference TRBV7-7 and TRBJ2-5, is GAGVSQSPRYKVTKRGQDVTLRCDPISSHATLYWYQQALGQGPEFLTYFNYEAQPDKSGLPSDRFSAERPEGSISTLTIQRTEQRDSAMYRCASAELSQETQYFGPGTRLLVL.

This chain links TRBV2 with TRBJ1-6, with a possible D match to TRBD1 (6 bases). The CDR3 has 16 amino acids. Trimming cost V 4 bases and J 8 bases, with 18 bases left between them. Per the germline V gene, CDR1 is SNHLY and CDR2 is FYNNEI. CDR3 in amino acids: CASSVPAGTRDSPLHF. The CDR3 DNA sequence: TGTGCCAGCAGTGTACCCGCCGGGACAAGGGATTCACCCCTCCACTTT.

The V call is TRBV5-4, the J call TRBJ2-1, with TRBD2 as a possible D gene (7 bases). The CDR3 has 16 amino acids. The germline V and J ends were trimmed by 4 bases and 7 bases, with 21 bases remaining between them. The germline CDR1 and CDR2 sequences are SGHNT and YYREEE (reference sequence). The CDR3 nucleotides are TGTGCCAGCAGCCCGTATAGGGGGGGATTTGAAAATGAGCAGTTCTTC. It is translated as CASSPYRGGFENEQFF.

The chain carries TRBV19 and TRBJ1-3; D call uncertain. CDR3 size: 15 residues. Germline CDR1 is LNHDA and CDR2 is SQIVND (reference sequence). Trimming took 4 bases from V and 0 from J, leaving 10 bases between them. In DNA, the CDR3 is TGTGCCAGTAGTACCACAACAAGCTCTGGAAACACCATATATTTT. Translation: CASSTTTSSGNTIYF.

Here the CDR3 DNA reads TGTGCCAGCAGCTTCCTAGTCGGTCGGAACACCGGGGAGCTGTTTTTT. Residues: CASSFLVGRNTGELFF. The chain couples TRBV7-9 to TRBJ2-2, with unresolved D. CDR1 and CDR2 from the germline V gene are SEHNR and FQNEAQ (reference sequence). CDR3 size: 16 residues. Deletions cut 3 bases from V and 1 base from J, with 12 bases between.

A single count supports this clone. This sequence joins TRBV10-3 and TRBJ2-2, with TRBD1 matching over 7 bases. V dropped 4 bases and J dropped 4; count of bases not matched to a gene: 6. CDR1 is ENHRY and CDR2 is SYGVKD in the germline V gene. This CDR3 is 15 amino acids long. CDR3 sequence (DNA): TGTGCCATCAGTGCCCTACAGGGGACCACCGGGGAGCTGTTTTTT. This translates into CAISALQGTTGELFF.

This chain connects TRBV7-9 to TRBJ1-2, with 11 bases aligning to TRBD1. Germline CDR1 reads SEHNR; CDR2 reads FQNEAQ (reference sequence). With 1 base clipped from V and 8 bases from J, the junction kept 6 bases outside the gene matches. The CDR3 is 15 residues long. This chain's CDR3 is CASSLGGQGAEGYTF. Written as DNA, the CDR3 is TGTGCCAGCAGCTTAGGTGGACAGGGGGCGGAAGGCTACACCTTC.

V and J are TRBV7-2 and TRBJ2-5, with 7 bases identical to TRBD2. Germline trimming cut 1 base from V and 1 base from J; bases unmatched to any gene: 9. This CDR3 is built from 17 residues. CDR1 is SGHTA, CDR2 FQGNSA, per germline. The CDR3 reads CASSLGAVREPQETQYF. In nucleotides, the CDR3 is TGTGCCAGCAGCTTAGGGGCAGTGCGGGAGCCCCAAGAGACCCAGTACTTC.

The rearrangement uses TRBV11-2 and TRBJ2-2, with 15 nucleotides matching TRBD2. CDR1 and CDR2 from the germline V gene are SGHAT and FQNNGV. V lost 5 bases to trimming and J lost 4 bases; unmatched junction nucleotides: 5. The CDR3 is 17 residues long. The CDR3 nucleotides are TGTGCCAGCAGCGAGGGACTAGCGGGGGGCGGCACCGGGGAGCTGTTTTTT. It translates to CASSEGLAGGGTGELFF.